This T cell receptor beta chain was identified during a study of identical twins. Whole-study findings and limits: The authors noted that invariant MAIT and iNKT cells could partly confound zero-insertion analyses.

This CDR3 has 15 amino acids. The V gene end was trimmed by 5 bases and the J gene end by 8 bases; junction bases not matched to a gene: 13. CDR1 MNHEY and CDR2 SMNVEV come from the germline V gene (reference sequence). This clonotype was seen more than once but under ten times. Its antigen is unknown. MiXCR, run by TCRdb on the 5' RACE reads, gives a single entry per CDR3 protein. The sample lists 250,000 or so distinct CDR3 sequences, about 8.9% seen once, with less than 4% in the top ten. These data were also reused for a study on yellow fever vaccine responses in identical twins.

V and J are TRBV27 and TRBJ1-2; 8 positions match TRBD1. This TCR came from a woman younger than 35 in good health. Sequencing was done on a sample of CD8+ T cells sorted from blood. The CDR3 DNA reads as TGTGCCAGCAGTCCACAATCGGGACAGGAGAGCGGCTACACCTTC. This codes for CASSPQSGQESGYTF.